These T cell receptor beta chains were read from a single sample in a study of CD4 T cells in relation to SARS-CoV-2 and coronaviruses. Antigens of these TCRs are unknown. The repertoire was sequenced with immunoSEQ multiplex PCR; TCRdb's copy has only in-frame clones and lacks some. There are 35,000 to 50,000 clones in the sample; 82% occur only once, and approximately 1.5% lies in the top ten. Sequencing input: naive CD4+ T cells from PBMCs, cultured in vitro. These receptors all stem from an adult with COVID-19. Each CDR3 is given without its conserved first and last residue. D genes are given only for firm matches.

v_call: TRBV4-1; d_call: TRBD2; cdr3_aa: ASSQEWHGGGLGVGETQY
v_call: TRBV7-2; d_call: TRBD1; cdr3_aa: ASSRTGQGVYNEQF
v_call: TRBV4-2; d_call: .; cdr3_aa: ASSQDIRQKGVYEQY
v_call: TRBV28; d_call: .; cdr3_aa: ASKGASGNTDTQY
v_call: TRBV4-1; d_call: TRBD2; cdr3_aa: ASSQPLAGGSEQY
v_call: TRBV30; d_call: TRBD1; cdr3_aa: AWVGQTNSPLH
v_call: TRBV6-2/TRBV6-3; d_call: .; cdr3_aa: ASSLARAFETQY
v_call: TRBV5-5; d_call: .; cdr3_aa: ASRDARRWNEKLF
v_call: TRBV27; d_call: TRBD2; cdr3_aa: ASSKAGNLFNEQF
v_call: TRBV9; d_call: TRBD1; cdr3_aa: ASSVVTGGTEAF
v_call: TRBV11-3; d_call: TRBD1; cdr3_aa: ASSSGQERDEQY
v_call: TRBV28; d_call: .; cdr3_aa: ASGVHSGANVLT
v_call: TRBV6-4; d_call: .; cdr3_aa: ASRGMGEQF
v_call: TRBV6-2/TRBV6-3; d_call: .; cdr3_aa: ASSIGGSYNEQF
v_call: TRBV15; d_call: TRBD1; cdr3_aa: ATPTGTGGLQETQY
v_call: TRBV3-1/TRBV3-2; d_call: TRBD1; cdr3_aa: ASSPRDRVSIEQF
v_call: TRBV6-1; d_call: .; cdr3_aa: ASSVGLRELLNTGELF
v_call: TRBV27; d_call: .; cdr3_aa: ASSPRPASSGAPLH
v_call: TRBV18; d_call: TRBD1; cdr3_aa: ASSGQGSTDTQY
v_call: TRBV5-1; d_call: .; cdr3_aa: ASRLTENTEAF
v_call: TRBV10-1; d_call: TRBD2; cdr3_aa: ASSESLAGTYEQY
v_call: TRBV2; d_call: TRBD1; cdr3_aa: ASSEDVGQDQPQH
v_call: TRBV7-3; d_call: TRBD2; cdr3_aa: ASSLRTSGAPNEQF
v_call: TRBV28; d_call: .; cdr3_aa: ASMSLDTEAF
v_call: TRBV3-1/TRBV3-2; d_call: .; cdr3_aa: ASSQELGAGANVLT
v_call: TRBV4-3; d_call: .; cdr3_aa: ASSQELVGEQY
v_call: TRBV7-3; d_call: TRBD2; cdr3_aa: ASSSPGGVNEQF
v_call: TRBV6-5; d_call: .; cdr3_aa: ASSKGQRYGNTIY
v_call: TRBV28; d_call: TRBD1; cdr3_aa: ASRTGTDTGELF
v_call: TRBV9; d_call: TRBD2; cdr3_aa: ASSVRTSGSTDTQY
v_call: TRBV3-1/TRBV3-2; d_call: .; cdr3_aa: ASSQVGFGSPLH
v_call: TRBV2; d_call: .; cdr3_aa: ASRGRYLSYEQY
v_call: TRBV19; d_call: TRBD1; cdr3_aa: ASRTGTENQPQH
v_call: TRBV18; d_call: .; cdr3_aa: ASSPVGRNQPQH
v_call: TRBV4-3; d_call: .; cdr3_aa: ASSQDLNSGYEQY
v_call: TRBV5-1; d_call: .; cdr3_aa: ASSSLGGQETQY
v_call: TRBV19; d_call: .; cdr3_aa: ASSDPVQGEVQPQH
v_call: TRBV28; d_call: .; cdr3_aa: ASSPGDRPPF
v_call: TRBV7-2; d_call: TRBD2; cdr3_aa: ASSSRTSVVHEQY
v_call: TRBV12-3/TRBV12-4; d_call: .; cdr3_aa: ASSQDEQF
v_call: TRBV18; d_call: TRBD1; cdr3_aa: ASSPGDRIYGYT
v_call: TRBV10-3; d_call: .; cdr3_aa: AIRGQQETQY
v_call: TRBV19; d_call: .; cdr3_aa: ASSIAELYNEQF
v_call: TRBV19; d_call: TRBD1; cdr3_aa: ATLQDRNYGYT
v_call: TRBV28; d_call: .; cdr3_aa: ASSLLGRGAYEQY